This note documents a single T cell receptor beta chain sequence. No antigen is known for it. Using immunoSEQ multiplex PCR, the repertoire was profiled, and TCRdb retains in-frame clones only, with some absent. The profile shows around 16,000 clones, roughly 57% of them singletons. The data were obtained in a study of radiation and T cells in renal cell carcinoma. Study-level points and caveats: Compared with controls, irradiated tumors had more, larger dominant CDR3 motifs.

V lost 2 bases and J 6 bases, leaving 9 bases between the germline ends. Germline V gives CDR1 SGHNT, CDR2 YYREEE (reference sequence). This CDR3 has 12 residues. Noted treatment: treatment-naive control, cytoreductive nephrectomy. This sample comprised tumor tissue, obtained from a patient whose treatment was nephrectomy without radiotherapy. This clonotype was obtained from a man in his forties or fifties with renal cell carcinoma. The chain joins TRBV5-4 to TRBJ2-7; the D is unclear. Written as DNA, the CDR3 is TGTGCCAGCAGCTTCTCACAACGCGAGCAGTACTTC. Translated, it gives CASSFSQREQYF.